Below are 27 T cell receptor beta chains sequenced from a single sample in a study of T cell responses to AZD1222 COVID-19 vaccine. Some clones are missing from TCRdb's copy, which holds only in-frame ones; the method was immunoSEQ multiplex PCR. The sample yields 85,000 to 130,000 clones, just under 90% seen once. The sample here was peripheral blood, taken on day 0 of AZD1222 vaccination. The source is an adult in good health.

The chain is built from TRBV7-3 and TRBJ2-5; tentative D call: TRBD2 (5 bases). Trimming took off 5 bases at V and 4 bases at J, with 11 bases between the two ends. Germline V gives CDR1 SGHTA, CDR2 FQGTGA. CDR3 length: 13 residues. The CDR3 DNA is TGTGCCAGCAGCCGAGGACTGTTAGAGACCCAGTACTTC. It encodes CASSRGLLETQYF.

The rearrangement uses TRBV15 and TRBJ2-1, with 14 bases aligning to TRBD2. CDR1 LNHNV and CDR2 YYDKDF come from the germline V gene (reference sequence). CDR3 length equals 16 residues. J was trimmed by 3 bases and V by 3 bases; bases with no gene match: 1. In nucleotides, the CDR3 is TGTGCCACCAGCAGGGGGACTAGCGGGGGCTACAATGAGCAGTTCTTC. It encodes CATSRGTSGGYNEQFF.

This clone has just one count. The chain has TRBV27 and TRBJ2-1; 7 bases are shared with TRBD2. Unmatched junction bases numbered 14, after V lost 5 bases and J lost 4 bases. Germline CDR1 and CDR2: MNHEY and SMNVEV (reference sequence). The CDR3 has 17 residues. In DNA form, the CDR3 reads TGTGCCAGCAGTACCTCCCAACCGCGCGGGAGATACAATGAGCAGTTCTTC. Protein: CASSTSQPRGRYNEQFF.

The chain links TRBV19 to TRBJ2-3; D possibly corresponds to TRBD2 (7 bases). The CDR3 spans 14 residues. Germline V lookup: CDR1 LNHDA, CDR2 SQIVND (reference sequence). Trimming removed 4 bases from V and 4 bases from J, with 12 bases in between. CDR3 sequence (DNA): TGTGCCAGTAGTAGGGCGGGGGCCCCAGATACGCAGTATTTT. Translated, it gives CASSRAGAPDTQYF.

The sample holds one count of this clone. V and J are TRBV15 and TRBJ1-2; a weak D match, TRBD1 (5 bases). Germline CDR1 reads LNHNV; CDR2 reads YYDKDF (reference sequence). The CDR3 covers 13 residues. V gave up 0 bases and J gave up 7 bases, with 9 bases separating them. CDR3 protein: CATSRDRGAGYTF. CDR3 nucleotide sequence: TGTGCCACCAGCAGAGATCGCGGGGCTGGCTACACCTTC.

This chain uses TRBV5-1 with TRBJ1-1, with D possibly matching TRBD1 (5 bases). The germline V gene has CDR1 SGHRS and CDR2 YFSETQ. V was cut by 0 bases and J by 1 base, with 13 bases left in between. The length of the CDR3 is 16 residues. The CDR3 is CASSLASTRENTEAFF. The DNA of the CDR3 is TGCGCCAGCAGCTTGGCTAGTACCAGGGAGAACACTGAAGCTTTCTTT.

This rearrangement joins TRBV7-3 to TRBJ2-1; tentatively, D is TRBD2 (6 bases). This CDR3 has 15 amino acids. V lost 0 bases, J lost 6 bases, and 12 bases lay in between. CDR1 is SGHTA and CDR2 is FQGTGA in the germline V gene. DNA for the CDR3: TGTGCCAGCAGCTTAACCTCGGGACTTTTCAATGAGCAGTTCTTC. As protein: CASSLTSGLFNEQFF.

The J gene is TRBJ1-5, the V gene TRBV21-1. TRBV21-1 is designated a pseudogene. This CDR3 spans 13 amino acids. The CDR3 DNA is TGTGCCAGCACCGGTAGTTCCAATCAGCCCCAGCATTTT. This codes for CASTGSSNQPQHF.

The chain is built from TRBV4-1 and TRBJ1-5; 9 bases match TRBD1. Looked up from germline, CDR1 is MGHRA and CDR2 is YSYEKL. This CDR3 is built from 17 residues. V was clipped by 2 bases and J by 7 bases; unmatched bases: 12. For the CDR3, the DNA is TGCGCCAGCAGCCAATATTCCGGGACAGGGTTTAAGCAGCCCCAGCATTTT. Amino acid sequence: CASSQYSGTGFKQPQHF.

This chain uses TRBV11-3 with TRBJ2-3, with D possibly called TRBD1 or TRBD2 (5 bases each). This CDR3 spans 15 amino acids. CDR1 is SGHNT and CDR2 is YENEEA in the germline V gene. Trimming stripped 4 bases from V and 0 bases from J, with 11 bases between. The CDR3 is CASSSGRSSTDTQYF. In nucleotides, the CDR3 is TGTGCCAGCAGCTCGGGACGGTCTAGCACAGATACGCAGTATTTT.

J is TRBJ1-2 and V is TRBV2; D perhaps matches TRBD1 (5 bases). The germline V and J ends were trimmed by 5 bases and 8 bases, with 21 bases remaining between them. CDR1 and CDR2 (germline): SNHLY, FYNNEI. The CDR3 has 15 amino acids. CDR3 nucleotide sequence: TGTGCCAGCAGTACATCACCCGACAGTGTAGGGGGCTACACCTTC. Translating it yields CASSTSPDSVGGYTF.

The chain joins TRBV5-1 to TRBJ1-1; tentative D call: TRBD1 (5 bases). CDR1 is SGHRS, CDR2 YFSETQ, per germline. The CDR3 spans 13 residues. V was clipped by 2 bases and J by 8 bases, with 13 bases between them. CDR3 residues: CASSLGVQAEAFF. Here the CDR3 DNA reads TGCGCCAGCAGCTTAGGGGTACAGGCGGAAGCTTTCTTT.

This chain uses TRBV7-2 with TRBJ1-5, with D possibly being TRBD1 (5 bases). The CDR3 covers 15 residues. Per germline, CDR1 SGHTA and CDR2 FQGNSA. Trimming stripped 2 bases from V and 4 bases from J, with 12 bases between. The CDR3 sequence is CASSLNRLGNQPQHF. CDR3 in DNA: TGTGCCAGCAGCTTAAACAGGCTTGGAAATCAGCCCCAGCATTTT.

The chain links TRBV5-1 to TRBJ1-2; perhaps TRBD1 as D (5 bases). V lost 2 bases to trimming and J lost 0 bases, with 8 bases between them. Germline V gives CDR1 SGHRS, CDR2 YFSETQ. The CDR3 length is 14 residues. The CDR3 is CASSLQVTNYGYTF. CDR3 DNA: TGCGCCAGCAGCTTACAGGTTACTAACTATGGCTACACCTTC.

V usage is TRBV6-5 and J usage is TRBJ2-7, with D unresolved. With 6 bases removed from V and 3 bases from J, the gap between germline ends came to 9 bases. The CDR3 is made up of 12 amino acids. Germline V gives CDR1 MNHEY, CDR2 SVGAGI. Here the CDR3 reads CASRSPGYEQYF. CDR3 nucleotide sequence: TGTGCCAGCAGATCACCGGGCTACGAGCAGTACTTC.

This clone came up once. The chain joins TRBV18 to TRBJ1-2, with D hard to call. With 2 bases removed from V and 1 base from J, the gap between germline ends came to 5 bases. CDR1 is KGHSH and CDR2 is LQKENI in the germline V gene. The CDR3 runs to 13 residues. This chain's CDR3 is CASSPEVNYGYTF. DNA for the CDR3: TGTGCCAGCTCACCAGAGGTTAACTATGGCTACACCTTC.

This clone turned up a few times. The V call is TRBV3-1 (or the pseudogene TRBV3-2), the J call TRBJ2-2; possible D gene TRBD2, 5 bases. Per the germline V gene, CDR1 is LGHDT and CDR2 is YNNKEL (reference sequence). V was clipped by 4 bases and J by 3 bases, with 9 bases between them. The CDR3 length is 14 residues. CDR3 nucleotides: TGTGCCAGCAGCCGAGGGAGCTACACCGGGGAGCTGTTTTTT. This translates into CASSRGSYTGELFF.

The chain recombines TRBV11-3 with TRBJ1-1, with D possibly TRBD1 on 6 matching bases. Germline CDR1 is SGHNT and CDR2 is YENEEA. Trimming shortened V by 5 bases and J by 5 bases, and 18 bases separated the two germline ends. CDR3 size: 15 residues. The CDR3 region is CASSPGGGQKTEAFF. The CDR3 DNA reads TGTGCCAGCAGCCCCGGCGGGGGGCAGAAAACTGAAGCTTTCTTT.

The chain couples TRBV28 to TRBJ1-1; D is unclear. This CDR3 comprises 13 residues. The V end lost 4 bases, the J end lost 3 bases, and 9 bases lay between the germline ends. Per germline, CDR1 MDHEN and CDR2 SYDVKM. The CDR3 sequence is CASSSPAYTEAFF. The CDR3 coding sequence is TGTGCCAGCAGTTCCCCAGCCTACACTGAAGCTTTCTTT. The whole variable domain, filled in from reference TRBV28 and TRBJ1-1, reads DVKVTQSSRYLVKRTGEKVFLECVQDMDHENMFWYRQDPGLGLRLIYFSYDVKMKEKGDIPEGYSVSREKKERFSLILESASTNQTSMYLCASSSPAYTEAFFGQGTRLTVV.

This clone has a handful of counts. The rearrangement uses TRBV7-3 and TRBJ2-3; D perhaps matches TRBD1 (6 bases). The CDR3 totals 16 residues. V lost 2 bases to trimming and J lost 0 bases, with 12 bases between them. CDR1 SGHTA and CDR2 FQGTGA come from the germline V gene. The chain's CDR3 is CASSLRSTGSTDTQYF. The CDR3 bases are TGTGCCAGCAGCTTACGCTCAACAGGGAGCACAGATACGCAGTATTTT.

This chain uses TRBV6-5 with TRBJ1-5; no firm D call. Trimming cost V 6 bases and J 4 bases, with 13 bases left between them. The germline V gene encodes CDR1 MNHEY and CDR2 SVGAGI. CDR3 size: 14 residues. DNA of the CDR3: TGTGCCAGCAGCGCCAGCCCGCGGAATCAGCCCCAGCATTTT. Translation gives CASSASPRNQPQHF.

This chain joins TRBV28 and TRBJ2-7; TRBD1 matches at 7 bases. The CDR3 has 14 amino acids. The germline CDR1 and CDR2 sequences are MDHEN and SYDVKM. Trimming at V came to 1 base and at J to 1 base, leaving 1 base not matched to a gene. This chain's CDR3 is CASSLYRGSYEQYF. CDR3 nucleotide sequence: TGTGCCAGCAGTTTATACAGGGGATCCTACGAGCAGTACTTC.

The table lists this clone with a count of one. This chain uses TRBV18 with TRBJ1-1, with 8 bases lining up with TRBD1. Germline assignment: CDR1 KGHSH and CDR2 LQKENI. The CDR3 totals 16 residues. J gave up 6 bases and V 6 bases, and 15 bases lay outside the gene matches. The CDR3 bases are TGTGCCAGCTCTCTCGACCCGACAGGGGTTGTACCTGAAGCTTTCTTT. Its translation is CASSLDPTGVVPEAFF.

The chain uses TRBV5-4 and TRBJ1-2; no clear D gene. This CDR3 is 13 amino acids long. Looked up from germline, CDR1 is SGHNT and CDR2 is YYREEE (reference sequence). Between the trimmed V and J ends, which lost 0 bases and 3 bases, there was a span of 6 bases. CDR3: CASSLEGYYGYTF. CDR3 coding DNA: TGTGCCAGCAGCTTGGAGGGATACTATGGCTACACCTTC.

This chain connects TRBV29-1 to TRBJ1-1; TRBD1 matches at 9 bases. V was clipped by 7 bases and J by 9 bases; unmatched bases: 15. CDR1 is SQVTM, CDR2 ANQGSEA, per germline. The CDR3 runs 14 residues. The CDR3 DNA reads as TGCAGCGGAGCCCATGGGGGACAGGGTCGAAAAGCTTTCTTT. This translates into CSGAHGGQGRKAFF.

The chain employs TRBV5-1 and TRBJ2-1; D possibly corresponds to TRBD2 (6 bases). The CDR3 loop spans 14 amino acids. Trimming took off 0 bases at V and 9 bases at J, with 13 bases between the two ends. In germline, CDR1 is SGHRS, CDR2 YFSETQ. Written as DNA, the CDR3 is TGCGCCAGCAGCTTGGAAGGAGGGTATAGTGAGCAGTTCTTC. Its protein product is CASSLEGGYSEQFF. Variable domain in full (rest from reference TRBV5-1 and TRBJ2-1): KAGVTQTPRYLIKTRGQQVTLSCSPISGHRSVSWYQQTPGQGLQFLFEYFSETQRNKGNFPGRFSGRQFSNSRSEMNVSTLELGDSALYLCASSLEGGYSEQFFGPGTRLTVL.

V is TRBV27 and J is TRBJ1-4; D gene uncertain. The CDR3 covers 14 residues. The V gene lost 6 bases and the J gene lost 6 bases, with 14 bases spanning the gap. From germline, CDR1 is MNHEY and CDR2 SMNVEV (reference sequence). CDR3: CASRRQALDEKLFF. The CDR3 bases are TGTGCCAGCAGGCGACAAGCGCTCGATGAAAAACTGTTTTTT.